This is a list of T cell receptor beta chains from one sample in a study of T cell changes during pregnancy in multiple sclerosis. Some clones are missing from TCRdb's copy, which holds only in-frame ones; the method was immunoSEQ multiplex PCR. The data hold about 43,000 clones, with roughly 90% observed a single time. Sequenced material: peripheral blood, taken in the second trimester of pregnancy. These receptors were obtained from a female donor in good health, enrolled as a control in a pregnancy study. Both conserved end residues are part of each CDR3. The D gene is left open where the match is weak. Expanded clones get a size class; other rows say once, few or many, or leave the size out.

once,TRBJ1-4,TRBD1,TRBV6-1,TGTGCCAGCAGCGCAATTACAGGGGGCTTTGAAAAACTGTTTTTT,CASSAITGGFEKLFF
.,TRBJ1-2,TRBD1,TRBV15,TGTGCCACCAGCAACCTCCGGACAGGGGGAAATGGCTACACCTTC,CATSNLRTGGNGYTF
.,TRBJ1-5,TRBD1,TRBV2,TGTGCCAGCAGGGGACAGGCCCCCCAGCCCCAGCATTTT,CASRGQAPQPQHF
.,TRBJ1-2,.,TRBV29-1,TGCAGCGTTGTTGGGGGGATGGGGAGTGGCTACACCTTC,CSVVGGMGSGYTF
few,TRBJ1-1,TRBD1,TRBV7-9,TGTGCCAGCAGCTCTCAGGGGGGAGTGAAGGCTTTCTTT,CASSSQGGVKAFF
.,TRBJ1-1,TRBD1,TRBV5-4,TGTGCCAGCAGCTTGGCCGTCCCGGGACAGGTAATAGGGAACACTGAAGCTTTCTTT,CASSLAVPGQVIGNTEAFF
once,TRBJ2-5,TRBD2,TRBV10-3,TGTGCCATCAGCGCGGGACTAGCCGGTTGGGAGACCCAGTACTTC,CAISAGLAGWETQYF
.,TRBJ1-1,.,TRBV5-1,TGCGCCAGCAGCCGGGAGCTGAACACTGAAGCTTTCTTT,CASSRELNTEAFF
.,TRBJ1-4,.,TRBV21-1,TGTGCCAGCAGCCCAATGGAGGGGGCCCTTAGTGAAAAACTGTTTTTT,CASSPMEGALSEKLFF
.,TRBJ1-1,.,TRBV11-3,TGTGCCAGCAGCTTAGGGGCAAATCTGAACACTGAAGCTTTCTTT,CASSLGANLNTEAFF
.,TRBJ1-6,TRBD1,TRBV7-8,TGTGCCAGCAGAAAGGGACAGTTAAATTCACCCCTCCACTTT,CASRKGQLNSPLHF
.,TRBJ2-4,TRBD1,TRBV4-1,TGCGCCAGCAGCCGAGCGCCCTGGACAGGGACACAGTACTTC,CASSRAPWTGTQYF
.,TRBJ2-2,.,TRBV7-2,TGTGCCAGCAGCTTAGGGCCCTCGGGGGGCTGGGACACCGGGGAGCTGTTTTTT,CASSLGPSGGWDTGELFF
.,TRBJ1-2,TRBD1,TRBV29-1,TGCAGCGTCGATAAACTTAACAGGGGGCTTAACTATGGCTACACCTTC,CSVDKLNRGLNYGYTF
.,TRBJ1-5,.,TRBV4-3,TGCGCCAGCAGCCAAGACCTGGGACAAGTAAATAGCAATCAGCCCCAGCATTTT,CASSQDLGQVNSNQPQHF
.,TRBJ2-7,TRBD2,TRBV7-2,TGTGCCAGCAGCTTAGCTAATGGAGCGGGAGGGCCCCTCGAGCAGTACTTC,CASSLANGAGGPLEQYF
.,TRBJ2-3,TRBD2,TRBV7-6,TGTGCCAGCAGCTCGACTAGCGCTACAGATACGCAGTATTTT,CASSSTSATDTQYF
.,TRBJ2-5,TRBD2,TRBV5-4,TGTGCCAGCAGCTTTAGCGGGGGGGCAGAGACCCAGTACTTC,CASSFSGGAETQYF
.,TRBJ2-1,TRBD2,TRBV10-3,TGTGCCATCAGGATGACTAGCGGGGACTACAATGAGCAGTTCTTC,CAIRMTSGDYNEQFF
once,TRBJ2-1,TRBD1,TRBV27,TGTGCCAGCAGCCCCAGGACAGGGTCCCTGCCCGAGCAGTTCTTC,CASSPRTGSLPEQFF
.,TRBJ2-2,TRBD2,TRBV27,TGTGCCAGCACCCCTTTCCGGGGGGAGGGTCTAGGCGGGGAGCTGTTTTTT,CASTPFRGEGLGGELFF
.,TRBJ1-1,.,TRBV7-2,TGTGCCAGCAGCTTAGTATTGGGTGGGCAGGGTGAAGCTTTCTTT,CASSLVLGGQGEAFF
.,TRBJ1-2,.,TRBV15,TGTGCCACCAGCCCTAAGCGGGATGCCCCCTATGGCTACACCTTC,CATSPKRDAPYGYTF
.,TRBJ2-1,TRBD2,TRBV25-1,TGTGCCAGCGATAGCGGGTTAAGCTCCTACAATGAGCAGTTCTTC,CASDSGLSSYNEQFF
.,TRBJ2-3,TRBD2,TRBV5-1,TGCGCCAGCACGAGTGCGGGGGTGAAAGATACGCAGTATTTT,CASTSAGVKDTQYF
.,TRBJ2-5,.,TRBV28,TGTGCCAGCACCCCCGGGACTCTAGAGACCCAGTACTTC,CASTPGTLETQYF
.,TRBJ2-1,TRBD2,TRBV29-1,TGCAGCATCGCTAGCGGGGGATACTACAATGAGCAGTTCTTC,CSIASGGYYNEQFF
.,TRBJ1-2,TRBD1,TRBV7-2,TGTGCCAGCAGCTTTAGCCGTGGGGCCGTGACAGGGGGCGATGGCTACACCTTC,CASSFSRGAVTGGDGYTF
.,TRBJ2-6,TRBD2,TRBV19,TGTGCCAGTAGCACCGGGGGGGGGTACTCTGGGGCCAACGTCCTGACTTTC,CASSTGGGYSGANVLTF
.,TRBJ2-3,TRBD2,TRBV11-3,TGTGCCAGCAGCTTGAGATCAGCGGGGAACACAGATACGCAGTATTTT,CASSLRSAGNTDTQYF
.,TRBJ1-1,TRBD1,TRBV6-5,TGTGCCAGCAGTTTATCGGGACAGGGTAACACTGAAGCTTTCTTT,CASSLSGQGNTEAFF
.,TRBJ1-1,.,TRBV7-9,TGTGCCAGCAGCTTAGGGGGAGGGAACACTGAAGCTTTCTTT,CASSLGGGNTEAFF
.,TRBJ1-2,.,TRBV6-1,TGTGCCAGCAGTGATATGTCAGGGTACTCTGGCTACACCTTC,CASSDMSGYSGYTF
.,TRBJ2-1,TRBD2,TRBV13,TGTGCCAGCAGCTTAGTCGAGGCGGGGGTCCTCTACAATGAGCAGTTCTTC,CASSLVEAGVLYNEQFF
.,TRBJ2-6,TRBD1,TRBV27,TGTGCCAGCAGTTTACCCTGGGGACAGGGGAGGGGGGCCAACGTCCTGACTTTC,CASSLPWGQGRGANVLTF
.,TRBJ2-2,.,TRBV5-1,TGCGCCAGCAGCTTCGCCCACCAGCGGAGGGGAACCGGGGAGCTGTTTTTT,CASSFAHQRRGTGELFF
.,TRBJ1-6,TRBD1,TRBV4-1,TGCGCCAGCAGCCAAGCCCTCGGGACAGGGGGTTCACCCCTCCACTTT,CASSQALGTGGSPLHF
.,TRBJ2-4,.,TRBV12-2,TGTGCAAGTCGCTCCGTCGGGACAGGGGGCAACATTCAGTACTTC,CASRSVGTGGNIQYF
.,TRBJ1-3,.,TRBV5-8,TGTGCCAGCAGCTGGGGGCTACTCTCTGGAAACACCATATATTTT,CASSWGLLSGNTIYF
.,TRBJ2-5,TRBD2,TRBV2,TGTGCCAGCAGTGAAGCGCGGGGGGCGTTCTTTGAGACCCAGTACTTC,CASSEARGAFFETQYF
.,TRBJ2-2,.,TRBV7-7,TGTGCCAGCAGCCGTGACAGGACGAACACCGGGGAGCTGTTTTTT,CASSRDRTNTGELFF
.,TRBJ2-5,.,TRBV11-2,TGTGCCAGCAGCCAGGGGAGGGCAGAGACCCAGTACTTC,CASSQGRAETQYF
.,TRBJ2-2,.,TRBV11-3,TGTGCCAGCAGCCACGGACTGGGGAACACCGGGGAGCTGTTTTTT,CASSHGLGNTGELFF
.,TRBJ2-7,.,TRBV19,TGTGCCACCCAGGTGTCCGCGGGATACGAGCAGTACTTC,CATQVSAGYEQYF
.,TRBJ2-3,TRBD2,TRBV18,TGTGCCAGCTCACTGCAAGCTAGCGGGGCAGATACGCAGTATTTT,CASSLQASGADTQYF
.,TRBJ2-7,TRBD2,TRBV19,TGTGCCAGTAGACACACCGGGACTAGTATCTACGAGCAGTACTTC,CASRHTGTSIYEQYF
.,TRBJ2-2,.,TRBV19,TGTGCCAGTCAGAGTATAGCCCGTACCGGGGAGCTGTTTTTT,CASQSIARTGELFF
once,TRBJ2-6,.,TRBV5-1,TGCGCCAGCAGCTTGGCGCAGGGTTCAGGGGCCAACGTCCTGACTTTC,CASSLAQGSGANVLTF
.,TRBJ1-2,TRBD1,TRBV11-3,TGTGCCAGCAGCCCCCAGGGGGTCCTCGGTAGTAACTATGGCTACACCTTC,CASSPQGVLGSNYGYTF
.,TRBJ2-1,TRBD2,TRBV14,TGTGCCAGCAGCCGGGCTAGCGGGAGCTACAATGAGCAGTTCTTC,CASSRASGSYNEQFF
.,TRBJ1-5,TRBD1,TRBV19,TGTGCCAGTAGTAGATCCACAGGGGCCTTCAATCAGCCCCAGCATTTT,CASSRSTGAFNQPQHF
.,TRBJ1-1,.,TRBV10-3,TGTGCCATCTCACGGACAGATACAAGCACTGAAGCTTTCTTT,CAISRTDTSTEAFF
.,TRBJ2-1,TRBD2,TRBV19,TGTGCCAGTAGACGCGGGGGGTTCAGGAACAACAATGAGCAGTTCTTC,CASRRGGFRNNNEQFF
.,TRBJ2-1,.,TRBV6-1,TGTGCCAGCAGTCGGGGGGAGCAGTTCTTC,CASSRGEQFF
.,TRBJ1-1,.,TRBV7-6,TGTGCCAGCAGCTCCTTCGAGGGGAACACTGAAGCTTTCTTT,CASSSFEGNTEAFF